This T cell receptor beta chain was identified during a study of T cell responses to AZD1222 COVID-19 vaccine. The CDR3 is 12 residues long. V gave up 2 bases and J gave up 11 bases, with 10 bases separating them. The assay was immunoSEQ multiplex PCR, and TCRdb's table has in-frame clones only and misses some. The data hold about 150,000 clones, with 90% observed a single time. This receptor was obtained from an adult in good health. V usage is TRBV12-3 or TRBV12-4 and J usage is TRBJ1-5; D unresolved. The material sequenced was peripheral blood, taken on day 0 of AZD1222 vaccination. The CDR3 loop is CASSLYAQAQHF. DNA for the CDR3: TGTGCCAGCAGTTTATATGCGCAGGCCCAGCATTTT.